The present entry profiles one TCR beta chain with its context. Its antigen is unidentified. Investigators prepared the TCR beta libraries by applying iRepertoire HTBI primers and Arm-PCR of CDR3 regions. In the original workflow: Sample data revealed approximately 56 TRBV and about 15 TRBJ segments. One entry per CDR3 protein results from TCRdb running MiXCR on the multiplex PCR reads. The V and J calls and clone size are TCRdb's, not the authors'. The table includes approximately 440,000 distinct CDR3 sequences, about 25% detected once. Time point noted: persistent/refractory GD, antithyroid drugs over 5 years with positive TRAb. After RNA was extracted from PBMCs, the TCR library was made from it. The data originate from a study of regulatory T cells in long-lasting Graves disease. Overall study results and limits: Only a small sample size was used, which may have cut accuracy.

Material: peripheral blood mononuclear cells (PBMCs), obtained when the disease was refractory, from a patient treated with antithyroid drugs. This TCR was recovered from a female donor with Graves disease.

CDR3 region: CSAEESSTDTQYF. The CDR3 DNA sequence: TGCAGTGCTGAAGAATCTAGCACAGATACGCAGTATTTT. This chain links TRBV20-1 with TRBJ2-3; D is uncertain. CDR1 DFQATT and CDR2 SNEGSKA come from the germline V gene (reference sequence). V was clipped by 5 bases and J by 0 bases, with 9 bases between them. The CDR3 is made up of 13 amino acids.